Shown below are 20 T cell receptor beta chains from a single sample sequenced in a study of a mutant IDH1 vaccine in newly diagnosed glioma. Generated by immunoSEQ multiplex PCR, the TCRdb table keeps only in-frame clones and is missing some. The table shows 30,000 or so clones, with 60% to 85% occurring only once. Their antigens remain unidentified. The time point here: week 35, safety follow-up. The content of each vaccine dose was 300 ug of mutant IDH1 20-mer peptide, and topical imiquimod accompanied it. Sequencing used PBMCs, obtained from a glioma patient whose treatment included an IDH1 peptide vaccine. Source of these receptors: a woman aged 25 to 39 with glioma. Some clones in this sample may be carry-over from other donors' samples.

The chain is built from TRBV30 and TRBJ2-7, with 8 bases identical to TRBD2. Germline values: CDR1 GTSNPN, CDR2 SVGIG (reference sequence). V was clipped by 2 bases and J by 6 bases; unmatched bases: 9. The CDR3 is 14 residues long. In DNA, the CDR3 is TGTGCCTGGAGTAGGACTAGCCCCATGGGCGAGCAGTACTTC. This encodes CAWSRTSPMGEQYF.

This chain connects TRBV2 to TRBJ2-5; 11 nucleotides align to TRBD2. The CDR3 spans 14 residues. V lost 6 bases and J lost 4; bases outside the gene matches: 4. Germline lookup yields CDR1 SNHLY and CDR2 FYNNEI. The CDR3 reads CASRVGLAGETQYF. CDR3 sequence (DNA): TGTGCCAGCAGGGTTGGACTAGCGGGAGAGACCCAGTACTTC.

The chain combines TRBV5-1 with TRBJ1-2; tentatively, D is TRBD1 (5 bases). The CDR3 is 14 amino acids. CDR1 is SGHRS, CDR2 YFSETQ, per germline. V dropped 2 bases and J dropped 3 bases, with 11 bases sitting between them. The CDR3 is CASSLEGSDYGYTF. DNA for the CDR3: TGCGCCAGCAGCTTAGAGGGGAGCGACTATGGCTACACCTTC.

V is TRBV5-4 and J is TRBJ1-4; no clear D. This CDR3 spans 13 amino acids. In germline, CDR1 is SGHNT, CDR2 YYREEE (reference sequence). The V end was cut by 1 base, the J end by 8 bases, with 9 bases between. CDR3 amino acids: CASSLFDGEKLFF. The CDR3 DNA reads as TGTGCCAGCAGCTTGTTCGATGGGGAAAAACTGTTTTTT.

V and J are TRBV4-2 and TRBJ2-5; a possible D gene is TRBD2 (5 bases). This CDR3 has 15 residues. Trimming removed 0 bases from V and 5 bases from J, with 13 bases in between. Germline assignment: CDR1 LGHNA and CDR2 YNFKEQ. CDR3 region: CASSQDELVGETQYF. CDR3 DNA: TGTGCCAGCAGCCAAGACGAACTAGTGGGTGAGACCCAGTACTTC.

The chain has TRBV13 and TRBJ2-1, with D possibly being TRBD2 (6 bases). CDR3 length equals 17 residues. CDR1 and CDR2 from the germline V gene are PRHDT and FYEKMQ (reference sequence). Trimming cost V 4 bases and J 0 bases, with 16 bases left between them. The CDR3 is CASSWPTGDFSYNEQFF. The CDR3 DNA reads TGTGCCAGCAGCTGGCCAACCGGGGACTTCTCCTACAATGAGCAGTTCTTC.

J is TRBJ2-7 and V is TRBV10-2, with a weak D call TRBD1 (6 bases). This CDR3 spans 15 amino acids. The germline V gene has CDR1 WSHSY and CDR2 SAAADI. V gave up 3 bases and J gave up 5 bases, with 17 bases separating them. CDR3 in amino acids: CASSDAGASLDEQYF. In nucleotides, the CDR3 is TGCGCCAGCAGTGACGCAGGGGCTTCCCTGGACGAGCAGTACTTC.

The V call is TRBV10-3, the J call TRBJ2-7; 11 bases fit TRBD1. CDR3 size: 20 residues. Germline CDR1 and CDR2: ENHRY and SYGVKD. The V gene end was trimmed by 3 bases and the J gene end by 4 bases; junction bases not matched to a gene: 20. Written as DNA, the CDR3 is TGTGCCATCAGTGACCCAGGTAGAGCCGGCGGGGGGACAGGGGGGTACGAGCAGTACTTC. It translates to CAISDPGRAGGGTGGYEQYF.

This clone has only one observation. CDR3 nucleotides: TGCGCCAGCAGTGAGGCAGGGGGCTTTTACAATGAGCAGTTCTTC. Translation: CASSEAGGFYNEQFF. The chain uses TRBV10-1 and TRBJ2-1; 8 positions agree with TRBD1. CDR3 length: 15 residues. Unmatched junction bases numbered 4, after V lost 2 bases and J lost 4 bases. Germline CDR1 and CDR2: WNHNN and SYGVQD (reference sequence).

V usage is TRBV6-1 and J usage is TRBJ1-1, with TRBD1 identical over 7 bases. The germline gives CDR1 MNHNS, CDR2 SASEGT. The CDR3 totals 13 residues. V shed 4 bases, J shed 3 bases, and the junction held 2 bases outside the gene matches. The CDR3 here is CASSATGYTEAFF. CDR3 DNA: TGTGCCAGCAGTGCGACAGGGTACACTGAAGCTTTCTTT.

The table lists this clone with a few counts. The V and J genes are TRBV2 and TRBJ1-1; D remains ambiguous. The CDR3 covers 14 residues. The V gene lost 6 bases and the J gene lost 5 bases, with 16 bases spanning the gap. Germline values: CDR1 SNHLY, CDR2 FYNNEI. In DNA, the CDR3 is TGTGCCAGCAGAGTACCGCCGCCGAGTACTGAAGCTTTCTTT. Its translation is CASRVPPPSTEAFF. Full variable domain (missing parts from reference TRBV2 and TRBJ1-1): EPEVTQTPSHQVTQMGQEVILRCVPISNHLYFYWYRQILGQKVEFLVSFYNNEISEKSEIFDDQFSVERPDGSNFTLKIRSTKLEDSAMYFCASRVPPPSTEAFFGQGTRLTVV.

This chain connects TRBV27 to TRBJ1-1; 8 bases agree with TRBD1. Unmatched junction bases numbered 9, after V lost 5 bases and J lost 1 base. The CDR3 runs 16 residues. Germline V CDR1 and CDR2: MNHEY, SMNVEV (reference sequence). CDR3 in DNA: TGTGCCAGCAGTCACTTACCGGGGACAGGGAACACTGAAGCTTTCTTT. Translating it yields CASSHLPGTGNTEAFF.

This sequence joins TRBV4-1 and TRBJ1-3; D is unclear. Trimming cost V 1 base and J 7 bases, with 8 bases left between them. Germline V gene lookup returns CDR1 MGHRA and CDR2 YSYEKL. This CDR3 is built from 13 residues. The CDR3 protein is CASSQGSVNTIYF. CDR3 DNA sequence: TGCGCCAGCAGCCAAGGAAGCGTTAACACCATATATTTT.

The chain combines TRBV5-1 with TRBJ2-4, with unresolved D. This CDR3 has 14 amino acids. V lost 0 bases, J lost 5 bases, and 9 bases lay in between. The germline gives CDR1 SGHRS, CDR2 YFSETQ. Here the CDR3 reads CASSLVGRENIQYF. The CDR3, as DNA: TGCGCCAGCAGCTTGGTAGGTAGGGAAAACATTCAGTACTTC.

The genes are TRBV6-6 and TRBJ1-1; D is ambiguous. The germline V gene has CDR1 MNHNY and CDR2 SVGAGI (reference sequence). V gave up 0 bases and J gave up 3 bases, with 8 bases separating them. The CDR3 runs to 14 residues. This CDR3 reads CASSYSPADTEAFF. In DNA, the CDR3 is TGTGCCAGCAGTTACTCGCCTGCAGACACTGAAGCTTTCTTT.

The rearrangement uses TRBV9 and TRBJ2-3; D remains unclear. Deletions cut 4 bases from V and 6 bases from J, with 15 bases between. The CDR3 has 14 amino acids. Germline V gives CDR1 SGDLS, CDR2 YYNGEE. CDR3 region: CASSPQSLDDTQYF. The CDR3 DNA follows: TGTGCCAGCAGCCCTCAAAGCCTAGACGATACGCAGTATTTT.

The chain carries TRBV4-2 and TRBJ2-1, with 10 bases identical to TRBD2. Germline-derived CDR1 and CDR2 are LGHNA and YNFKEQ. The CDR3 runs to 15 residues. The J segment lost 5 bases and the V segment lost 4 bases, leaving 5 bases of the junction unmatched. CDR3 sequence reads: CASSPPAGGHNEQFF. Here the CDR3 DNA reads TGTGCCAGCAGCCCCCCAGCGGGAGGGCACAATGAGCAGTTCTTC.

The J gene is TRBJ2-3, the V gene TRBV27, with a possible D match to TRBD2 (5 bases). This CDR3 region has 15 residues. V was shortened by 7 bases and J by 0 bases, with 14 bases between the two germline ends. Germline lookup yields CDR1 MNHEY and CDR2 SMNVEV (reference sequence). The CDR3 DNA reads as TGTGCCAGCATCCGGCGGGTATCTAGCACAGATACGCAGTATTTT. This encodes CASIRRVSSTDTQYF.

The CDR3 region is CASSTLGTGNTEAFF. For the CDR3, the DNA is TGTGCCAGTAGTACACTAGGGACGGGGAACACTGAAGCTTTCTTT. This chain links TRBV19 with TRBJ1-1; weak D call: TRBD1 (5 bases). This CDR3 is 15 amino acids long. Germline CDR1 reads LNHDA; CDR2 reads SQIVND (reference sequence). Trimming left V 4 bases short and J 1 base short, with 13 bases between.

The chain combines TRBV5-1 with TRBJ2-7, with D perhaps matching TRBD1 (5 bases). V was shortened by 1 base and J by 5 bases, with 13 bases between the two germline ends. The CDR3 length is 14 residues. Germline V gene lookup returns CDR1 SGHRS and CDR2 YFSETQ. This CDR3 reads CASSLKGQGHEQYF. As DNA, the CDR3 is TGCGCCAGCAGCTTGAAGGGGCAGGGCCACGAGCAGTACTTC.